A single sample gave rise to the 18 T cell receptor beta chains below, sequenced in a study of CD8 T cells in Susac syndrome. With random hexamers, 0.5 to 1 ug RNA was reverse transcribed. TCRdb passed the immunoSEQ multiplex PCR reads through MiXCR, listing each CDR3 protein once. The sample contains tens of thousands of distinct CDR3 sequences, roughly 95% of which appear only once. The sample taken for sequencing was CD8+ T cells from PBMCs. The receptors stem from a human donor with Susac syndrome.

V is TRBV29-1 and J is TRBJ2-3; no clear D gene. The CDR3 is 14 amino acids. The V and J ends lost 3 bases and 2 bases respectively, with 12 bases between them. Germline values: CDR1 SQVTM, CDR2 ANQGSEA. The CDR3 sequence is CSVEPGRITDTQYF. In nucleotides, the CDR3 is TGCAGCGTTGAGCCAGGCCGAATCACAGATACGCAGTATTTT.

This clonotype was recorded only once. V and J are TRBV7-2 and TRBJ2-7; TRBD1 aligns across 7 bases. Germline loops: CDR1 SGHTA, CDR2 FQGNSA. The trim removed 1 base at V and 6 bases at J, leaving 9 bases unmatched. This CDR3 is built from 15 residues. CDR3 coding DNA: TGTGCCAGCAGCTTAGTTGCAGGGGGAATCGCCGAGCAGTACTTC. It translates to CASSLVAGGIAEQYF.

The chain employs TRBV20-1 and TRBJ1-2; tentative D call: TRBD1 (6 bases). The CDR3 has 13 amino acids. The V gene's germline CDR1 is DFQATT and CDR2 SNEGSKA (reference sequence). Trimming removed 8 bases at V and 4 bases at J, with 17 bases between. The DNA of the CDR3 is TGCAGTACACTGACCCTGACAGGCTATGGCTACACCTTC. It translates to CSTLTLTGYGYTF.

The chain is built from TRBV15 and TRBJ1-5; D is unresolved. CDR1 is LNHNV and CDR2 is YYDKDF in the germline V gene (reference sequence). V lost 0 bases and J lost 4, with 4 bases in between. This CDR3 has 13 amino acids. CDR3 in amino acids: CATSRERNQPQHF. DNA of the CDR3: TGTGCCACCAGCAGAGAGAGAAATCAGCCCCAGCATTTT.

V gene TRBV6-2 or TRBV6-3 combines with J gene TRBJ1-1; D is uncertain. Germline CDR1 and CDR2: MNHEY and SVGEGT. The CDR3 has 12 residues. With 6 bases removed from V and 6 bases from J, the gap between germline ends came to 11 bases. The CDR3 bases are TGTGCCAGCAGACCCCGATCTTCTGAAGCTTTCTTT. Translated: CASRPRSSEAFF.

The CDR3 here is CASGLPPDRDNIQYF. The CDR3, as DNA: TGTGCTAGTGGTTTGCCTCCTGACAGGGACAACATTCAGTACTTC. The chain has TRBV12-5 and TRBJ2-4; 7 bases map to TRBD1. Germline V lookup: CDR1 LGHNT, CDR2 FRNRAP. With 2 bases clipped from V and 7 bases from J, the junction kept 8 bases outside the gene matches. This CDR3 comprises 15 residues.

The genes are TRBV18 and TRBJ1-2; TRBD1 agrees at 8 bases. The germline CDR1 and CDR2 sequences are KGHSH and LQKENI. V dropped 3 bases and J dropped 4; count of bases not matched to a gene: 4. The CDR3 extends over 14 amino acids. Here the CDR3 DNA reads TGTGCCAGCTCACCCCAGGGGGCAGGCTATGGCTACACCTTC. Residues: CASSPQGAGYGYTF.

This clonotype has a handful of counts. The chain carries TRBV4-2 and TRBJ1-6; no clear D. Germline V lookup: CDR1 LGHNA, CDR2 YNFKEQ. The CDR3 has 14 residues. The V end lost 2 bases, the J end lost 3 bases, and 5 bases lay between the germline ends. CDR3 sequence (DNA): TGTGCCAGCAGCCAACGAAGCTATAATTCACCCCTCCACTTT. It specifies CASSQRSYNSPLHF.

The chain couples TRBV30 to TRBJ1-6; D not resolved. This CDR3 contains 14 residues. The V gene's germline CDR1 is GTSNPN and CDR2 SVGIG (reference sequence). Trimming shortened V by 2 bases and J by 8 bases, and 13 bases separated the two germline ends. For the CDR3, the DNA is TGTGCCTGGAGTCGCCCCGGACCCTATTCACCCCTCCACTTT. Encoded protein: CAWSRPGPYSPLHF.

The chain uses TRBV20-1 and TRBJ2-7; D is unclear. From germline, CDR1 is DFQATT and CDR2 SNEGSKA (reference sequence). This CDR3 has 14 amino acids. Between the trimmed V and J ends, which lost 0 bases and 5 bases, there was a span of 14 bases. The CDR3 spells CSARDYKSADEQYF. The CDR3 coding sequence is TGCAGTGCTAGAGATTACAAGTCGGCCGACGAGCAGTACTTC.

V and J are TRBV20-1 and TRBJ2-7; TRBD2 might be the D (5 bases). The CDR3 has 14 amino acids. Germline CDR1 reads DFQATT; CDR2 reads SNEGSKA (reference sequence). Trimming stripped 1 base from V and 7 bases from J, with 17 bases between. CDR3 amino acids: CSARARMGAREQYF. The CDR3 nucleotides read TGCAGTGCTAGAGCTCGAATGGGAGCGCGGGAGCAGTACTTC.

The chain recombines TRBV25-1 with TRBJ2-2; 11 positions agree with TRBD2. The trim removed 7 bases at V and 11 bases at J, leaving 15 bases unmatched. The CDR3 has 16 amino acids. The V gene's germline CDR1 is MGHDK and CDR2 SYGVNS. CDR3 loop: CASTGLADPSGFELFF. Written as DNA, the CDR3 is TGTGCCAGCACGGGACTAGCGGATCCTTCCGGTTTTGAGCTGTTTTTT.

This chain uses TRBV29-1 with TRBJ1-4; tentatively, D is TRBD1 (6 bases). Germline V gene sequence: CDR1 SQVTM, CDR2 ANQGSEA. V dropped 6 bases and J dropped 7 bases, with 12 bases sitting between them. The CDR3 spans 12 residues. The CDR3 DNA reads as TGCAGCGTGGCCGGGACAAGTGAAAAACTGTTTTTT. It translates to CSVAGTSEKLFF.

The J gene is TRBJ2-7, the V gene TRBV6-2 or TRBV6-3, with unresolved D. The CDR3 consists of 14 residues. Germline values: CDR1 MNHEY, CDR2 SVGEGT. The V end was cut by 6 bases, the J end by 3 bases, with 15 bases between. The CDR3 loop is CASRPRLGNYEQYF. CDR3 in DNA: TGTGCCAGCAGACCCAGACTGGGAAACTACGAGCAGTACTTC.

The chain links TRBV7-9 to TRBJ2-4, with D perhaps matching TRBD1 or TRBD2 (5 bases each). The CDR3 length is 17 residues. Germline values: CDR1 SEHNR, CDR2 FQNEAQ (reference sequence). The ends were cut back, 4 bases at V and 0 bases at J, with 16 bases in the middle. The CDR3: CASSSLGDSLAKNIQYF. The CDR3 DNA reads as TGTGCCAGCAGCTCACTAGGGGATTCGCTAGCCAAAAACATTCAGTACTTC.

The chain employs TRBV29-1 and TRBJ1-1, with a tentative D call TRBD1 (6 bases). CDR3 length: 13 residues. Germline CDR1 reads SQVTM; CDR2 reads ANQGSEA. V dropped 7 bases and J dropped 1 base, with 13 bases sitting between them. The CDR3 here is CSAMDSRNTEAFF. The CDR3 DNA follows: TGCAGCGCGATGGACAGCAGGAACACTGAAGCTTTCTTT.

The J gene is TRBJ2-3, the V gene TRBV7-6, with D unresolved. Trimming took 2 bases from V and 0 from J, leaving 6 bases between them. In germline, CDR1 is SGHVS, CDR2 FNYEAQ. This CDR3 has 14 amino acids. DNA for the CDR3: TGTGCCAGCAGCTTACAAGTCAGCACAGATACGCAGTATTTT. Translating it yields CASSLQVSTDTQYF.

The CDR3 DNA reads TGTGCCAGCAGCGCTACAGGGGTCACCACAGATACGCAGTATTTT. Its translation is CASSATGVTTDTQYF. The chain links TRBV28 to TRBJ2-3; TRBD1 agrees at 7 bases. Trimming took 6 bases from V and 2 from J; bases not matched to a gene: 8. Germline values: CDR1 MDHEN, CDR2 SYDVKM. The CDR3 has 15 residues.